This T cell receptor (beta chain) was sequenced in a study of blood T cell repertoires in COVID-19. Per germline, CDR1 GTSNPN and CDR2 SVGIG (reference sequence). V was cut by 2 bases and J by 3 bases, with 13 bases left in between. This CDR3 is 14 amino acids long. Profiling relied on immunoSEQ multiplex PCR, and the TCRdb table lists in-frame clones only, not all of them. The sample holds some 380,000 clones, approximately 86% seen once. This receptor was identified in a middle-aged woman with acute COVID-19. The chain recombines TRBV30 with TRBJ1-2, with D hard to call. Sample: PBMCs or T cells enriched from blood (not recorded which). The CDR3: CAWSLLGEDYGYTF. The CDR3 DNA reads TGTGCCTGGAGTCTCCTCGGGGAAGACTATGGCTACACCTTC.